Presented here are 14 T cell receptor beta chains from one specimen sequenced in a study of blood T cell repertoires in COVID-19 (dated by TCRdb to 2020 to 2021). The library was built by means of the immunoSEQ multiplex PCR assay. This is the immuneACCESS table as TCRdb keeps it, with only in-frame sequences that have V and J called. A part of the clones is gone; compared with another copy, unresolved V genes explain less than half, and the rest is unexplained. The sample table holds some 56,000 clones, of which around 82% were seen once. The top ten hold 6.5% to 8.5% of the sample. The sample comprised peripheral blood. The receptors come from a man between 60 and 70 years old with acute or convalescent COVID-19.

The chain is built from TRBV6-4 and TRBJ2-2; D remains unclear. The germline CDR1 and CDR2 sequences are MRHNA and SNTAGT. The CDR3 covers 12 residues. V was clipped by 1 base and J by 8 bases, with 5 bases between them. The chain's CDR3 is CASSDYKGELFF. CDR3 in DNA: TGTGCCAGCAGTGACTACAAAGGGGAGCTGTTTTTT.

A single count supports this clone. The chain recombines TRBV7-3 with TRBJ2-5; the match to TRBD2 covers 11 bases. The CDR3 covers 15 residues. Trimming cost V 5 bases and J 5 bases; bases outside gene matches: 7. Germline V lookup: CDR1 SGHTA, CDR2 FQGTGA. The CDR3 spells CASSVSGGARETQYF. The CDR3 DNA reads TGTGCCAGCAGCGTTAGCGGGGGGGCCCGGGAGACCCAGTACTTC.

The rearrangement joins TRBV7-9 to TRBJ2-2; D might be TRBD2 (6 bases). Trimming took 4 bases from V and 0 from J, leaving 12 bases between them. The CDR3 sequence is 16 residues long. Per germline, CDR1 SEHNR and CDR2 FQNEAQ (reference sequence). The CDR3 reads CASSSPSGANTGELFF. The CDR3 DNA reads TGTGCCAGCAGCTCTCCCTCGGGAGCGAACACCGGGGAGCTGTTTTTT.

The genes are TRBV3-1 (or the pseudogene TRBV3-2) and TRBJ2-7, with TRBD2 identical over 10 bases. Per germline, CDR1 LGHDT and CDR2 YNNKEL (reference sequence). With 0 bases clipped from V and 6 bases from J, the junction kept 5 bases outside the gene matches. The CDR3 is made up of 15 amino acids. The CDR3 loop is CASSQDRAGGPEQYF. DNA of the CDR3: TGTGCCAGCAGCCAAGATAGAGCGGGGGGGCCCGAGCAGTACTTC.

This chain joins TRBV6-5 and TRBJ1-3, with D hard to call. This CDR3 is built from 14 residues. V was trimmed by 7 bases and J by 0 bases, leaving 10 bases between them. Germline V CDR1 and CDR2: MNHEY, SVGAGI. CDR3 DNA: TGTGCCAGCATTCGCGGATTCTCTGGAAACACCATATATTTT. It codes for CASIRGFSGNTIYF.

The gene calls are TRBV6-1 and TRBJ2-5; a possible D gene is TRBD2 (5 bases). Trimming took off 2 bases at V and 4 bases at J, with 17 bases between the two ends. The CDR3 consists of 16 residues. The germline gives CDR1 MNHNS, CDR2 SASEGT. CDR3 region: CASSERWAGGGETQYF. The CDR3 nucleotides read TGTGCCAGCAGTGAACGGTGGGCTGGAGGAGGAGAGACCCAGTACTTC.

This CDR3 is CAARDTNNYGYTF. The CDR3 bases are TGTGCCGCCCGGGACACAAATAACTATGGCTACACCTTC. The rearrangement links TRBV19 to TRBJ1-2; D possibly corresponds to TRBD1 (6 bases). In germline, CDR1 is LNHDA, CDR2 SQIVND (reference sequence). Trimming left V 11 bases short and J 1 base short, with 14 bases between. CDR3 length: 13 residues.

The chain uses TRBV5-1 and TRBJ1-4; the D gene is possibly TRBD1 (6 bases). Germline V lookup: CDR1 SGHRS, CDR2 YFSETQ. The CDR3 has 15 amino acids. The V end lost 4 bases, the J end lost 4 bases, and 14 bases lay between the germline ends. The chain's CDR3 is CASSGLDSLNEKLFF. The CDR3 DNA reads TGCGCCAGCAGCGGACTGGACAGCCTTAATGAAAAACTGTTTTTT.

A single count supports this clone. The chain joins TRBV6-5 to TRBJ1-3, with a tentative D call TRBD1 (6 bases). The CDR3 sequence is 14 residues long. Germline V CDR1 and CDR2: MNHEY, SVGAGI. Between the trimmed V and J ends, which lost 6 bases and 4 bases, there was a span of 13 bases. The CDR3 loop is CASRITGWGNTIYF. The CDR3 DNA reads as TGTGCCAGCAGGATTACAGGGTGGGGAAACACCATATATTTT.

The chain carries TRBV9 and TRBJ2-1; TRBD2 aligns across 8 bases. The CDR3 totals 15 residues. Germline CDR1 and CDR2: SGDLS and YYNGEE. The V and J ends lost 0 bases and 4 bases, in that order; junction bases with no gene match: 3. CDR3: CASSVDSGNYNEQFF. The CDR3 DNA reads TGTGCCAGCAGCGTAGATAGCGGGAATTACAATGAGCAGTTCTTC.

This clone appeared a single time. The chain employs TRBV2 and TRBJ1-1; maybe TRBD1 (6 bases). The germline CDR1 and CDR2 sequences are SNHLY and FYNNEI. This CDR3 is built from 14 residues. Trimming pared 6 bases from V and 2 bases from J, leaving 13 bases between. CDR3 residues: CASREQGYNTEAFF. CDR3 in DNA: TGTGCCAGCAGAGAACAGGGATACAACACTGAAGCTTTCTTT.

The V and J genes are TRBV6-5 and TRBJ2-7; D is possibly TRBD1 (6 bases). Germline-derived CDR1 and CDR2 are MNHEY and SVGAGI. V gave up 8 bases and J gave up 3 bases, with 11 bases separating them. The CDR3 consists of 12 residues. The CDR3 sequence is CASLGAHYEQYF. In DNA form, the CDR3 reads TGTGCCAGCCTGGGGGCCCACTACGAGCAGTACTTC.

This chain uses TRBV6-5 with TRBJ2-3; possible D gene TRBD2, 6 bases. This CDR3 is built from 14 residues. CDR1 MNHEY and CDR2 SVGAGI come from the germline V gene. Trimming removed 5 bases at V and 0 bases at J, with 9 bases between. The DNA for the CDR3 is TGTGCCAGCAGTCCGGGACTGAGCACAGATACGCAGTATTTT. Its translation: CASSPGLSTDTQYF.

The rearrangement uses TRBV30 and TRBJ2-1; 7 bases agree with TRBD1. The length of the CDR3 is 12 residues. The germline CDR1 and CDR2 sequences are GTSNPN and SVGIG (reference sequence). V shed 4 bases and J 9 bases; nucleotides not matched to a gene: 6. The CDR3 loop is CAWTEGAGEQFF. The CDR3 coding sequence is TGTGCCTGGACCGAGGGGGCCGGTGAGCAGTTCTTC.